Each of the 2 T cell receptor beta chains below was sequenced from the same sample in a study of blood T cells in healthy people across ages. Combining a sample-barcoded 5' primer with a J-beta primer mix, a second PCR ran for roughly 6 to 12 cycles. One entry per CDR3 protein, called by TCRdb with MiXCR from the 5' RACE reads. The sample has about a million distinct CDR3 sequences, around 46% seen once. Sequenced input: blood. The origin of the receptors is a young man in good health.

The chain uses TRBV6-2 or TRBV6-3 and TRBJ2-4; maybe TRBD1 (5 bases). Trimming removed 6 bases from V and 0 bases from J, with 12 bases in between. CDR1 MNHEY and CDR2 SVGEGT come from the germline V gene. There are 15 residues in the CDR3. The CDR3 reads CASSQDTLAKNIQYF. The CDR3 DNA follows: TGTGCCAGCAGCCAGGACACCTTAGCCAAAAACATTCAGTACTTC.

V usage is TRBV10-3 and J usage is TRBJ1-2, with D unresolved. The V gene's germline CDR1 is ENHRY and CDR2 SYGVKD. The CDR3 consists of 12 residues. The V gene lost 4 bases and the J gene lost 2 bases, with 5 bases spanning the gap. DNA of the CDR3: TGTGCCATCAGTGTCGGGAACTATGGCTACACCTTC. Translated: CAISVGNYGYTF.